Each of the 11 T cell receptor beta chains below was sequenced from the same sample in a study of cytomegalovirus exposure and HLA in healthy donors. PCR was performed using 60 Vbeta and 13 Jbeta primers. Libraries were prepared by immunoSEQ multiplex PCR; TCRdb keeps only in-frame clonotypes and omits some of them. The sample lists around 170,000 clones; more than 75% were seen once. The specimen was PBMCs. All receptors come from a man aged 35-49 years in good health and CMV-seronegative.

The chain links TRBV30 to TRBJ1-4, with 9 bases that match TRBD1. The V and J ends lost 5 bases and 7 bases, in that order; junction bases with no gene match: 11. This CDR3 is 15 amino acids long. Looked up from germline, CDR1 is GTSNPN and CDR2 is SVGIG (reference sequence). CDR3 residues: CAWQTGGGLGEKLFF. The CDR3 DNA sequence: TGTGCCTGGCAGACAGGGGGGGGTTTGGGTGAAAAACTGTTTTTT.

This clone is a singleton in its sample. The chain uses TRBV10-3 and TRBJ1-1, with D possibly matching TRBD1 (6 bases). The CDR3 length is 12 residues. V was pared by 10 bases and J by 4 bases, with 13 bases between. Germline CDR1 is ENHRY and CDR2 is SYGVKD. CDR3 loop: CATQGSSTEAFF. Written as DNA, the CDR3 is TGTGCCACCCAGGGGTCGAGCACTGAAGCTTTCTTT.

V usage is TRBV7-9 and J usage is TRBJ1-2; D is unresolved. The CDR3 is 12 residues long. The germline V gene encodes CDR1 SEHNR and CDR2 FQNEAQ (reference sequence). V lost 1 base and J lost 6, with 6 bases in between. CDR3 amino acids: CASSLGEDGYTF. The CDR3 coding sequence is TGTGCCAGCAGCTTAGGGGAGGATGGCTACACCTTC.

The V gene is TRBV5-1, the J gene TRBJ1-2; no clear D gene. The CDR3 length is 15 residues. The V end was cut by 0 bases, the J end by 3 bases, with 12 bases between. Germline CDR1 SGHRS, CDR2 YFSETQ. The chain's CDR3 is CASSLVGTGDYGYTF. For the CDR3, the DNA is TGCGCCAGCAGCTTGGTAGGCACCGGGGACTATGGCTACACCTTC. Variable domain in full (rest from reference TRBV5-1 and TRBJ1-2): KAGVTQTPRYLIKTRGQQVTLSCSPISGHRSVSWYQQTPGQGLQFLFEYFSETQRNKGNFPGRFSGRQFSNSRSEMNVSTLELGDSALYLCASSLVGTGDYGYTFGSGTRLTVV.

The chain links TRBV4-3 to TRBJ2-4, with 8 bases matching TRBD2. The CDR3 length is 18 residues. Unmatched junction bases numbered 7, after V lost 0 bases and J lost 0 bases. Germline V CDR1 and CDR2: LGHNA, YSLEER. The CDR3 region is CASSQEGVSGGAKNIQYF. DNA of the CDR3: TGCGCCAGCAGCCAAGAGGGAGTAAGCGGGGGAGCCAAAAACATTCAGTACTTC.

The chain carries TRBV18 and TRBJ2-7, with D unresolved. The V and J ends lost 6 bases and 6 bases respectively, with 15 bases between them. Germline loops: CDR1 KGHSH, CDR2 LQKENI. The CDR3 extends over 13 amino acids. The CDR3 sequence is CASSPVSSGEQYF. CDR3 in DNA: TGTGCCAGCTCGCCAGTCAGTTCAGGCGAGCAGTACTTC.

The genes are TRBV2 and TRBJ2-5, with D unresolved. V dropped 2 bases and J dropped 2 bases, with 12 bases sitting between them. The CDR3 spans 15 residues. Per the germline V gene, CDR1 is SNHLY and CDR2 is FYNNEI. Written as DNA, the CDR3 is TGTGCCAGCAGTGAACTAGGATCCCCACAAGAGACCCAGTACTTC. Protein sequence: CASSELGSPQETQYF.

The rearrangement links TRBV27 to TRBJ2-3, with TRBD1 matching over 7 bases. The V segment lost 7 bases and the J segment 2 bases; nucleotides outside the gene matches: 6. From germline, CDR1 is MNHEY and CDR2 SMNVEV (reference sequence). This CDR3 has 14 residues. The CDR3 nucleotides are TGTGCCAGCAAAAAGACAGGGCTCACAGATACGCAGTATTTT. Its protein product is CASKKTGLTDTQYF.

The gene calls are TRBV7-2 and TRBJ1-1, with 7 bases matching TRBD1. CDR1 is SGHTA, CDR2 FQGNSA, per germline. J gave up 5 bases and V 2 bases, and 5 bases lay outside the gene matches. The CDR3 runs 14 residues. The CDR3 protein is CASSLRAGGTEAFF. The CDR3 nucleotides read TGTGCCAGCAGCTTACGGGCAGGGGGAACTGAAGCTTTCTTT.

The V and J genes are TRBV30 and TRBJ1-1, with D possibly matching TRBD1 (6 bases). The germline V and J ends were trimmed by 2 bases and 7 bases, with 20 bases remaining between them. Germline CDR1 reads GTSNPN; CDR2 reads SVGIG (reference sequence). The CDR3 length is 15 residues. CDR3 loop: CAWSPAWTARGEAFF. The CDR3 DNA sequence: TGTGCCTGGAGTCCCGCATGGACAGCGCGCGGTGAAGCTTTCTTT. The full variable domain, in which reference TRBV30 and TRBJ1-1 provide the parts outside the CDR3, is SQTIHQWPATLVQPVGSPLSLECTVEGTSNPNLYWYRQAAGRGLQLLFYSVGIGQISSEVPQNLSASRPQDRQFILSSKKLLLSDSGFYLCAWSPAWTARGEAFFGQGTRLTVV.

J is TRBJ2-7 and V is TRBV14; possibly TRBD1 for D (8 bases). In germline, CDR1 is SGHDN, CDR2 FVKESK. V gave up 5 bases and J gave up 2 bases, with 16 bases separating them. The CDR3 has 15 residues. CDR3 amino acids: CASSTGGGQPYEQYF. For the CDR3, the DNA is TGTGCCAGCAGCACAGGGGGGGGCCAACCCTACGAGCAGTACTTC.